The 16 T cell receptor beta chains below all came from one sample that was sequenced in a study of T cell responses to AZD1222 COVID-19 vaccine. The data were produced by immunoSEQ multiplex PCR, yet TCRdb's version contains in-frame clones alone and is incomplete. The sample contains about 110,000 clones, around nine tenths of which appear only once. The material sequenced was peripheral blood, taken on day 0 of AZD1222 vaccination. All receptors come from an adult in good health.

The chain uses TRBV6-6 and TRBJ2-1; 8 bases line up with TRBD2. CDR1 MNHNY and CDR2 SVGAGI come from the germline V gene (reference sequence). The CDR3 consists of 15 residues. The V segment lost 4 bases and the J segment 4 bases; nucleotides outside the gene matches: 6. Here the CDR3 DNA reads TGTGCCAGCAGTTCGTCCGGGACTAGATACAATGAGCAGTTCTTC. It yields the protein CASSSSGTRYNEQFF.

This sequence joins TRBV7-2 and TRBJ1-1; D is ambiguous. V dropped 1 base and J dropped 0 bases, with 3 bases sitting between them. Germline CDR1 SGHTA, CDR2 FQGNSA. This CDR3 is 13 amino acids long. CDR3 region: CASSLDMNTEAFF. CDR3 coding DNA: TGTGCCAGCAGCTTAGATATGAACACTGAAGCTTTCTTT.

The chain joins TRBV7-3 to TRBJ2-2; 7 nucleotides agree with TRBD2. The CDR3 spans 14 residues. After removal of 4 bases from V and 6 bases from J, the junction contained 5 bases not matched to a gene. Germline CDR1 and CDR2: SGHTA and FQGTGA. The CDR3 coding sequence is TGTGCCAGCAGCTCTGGACTAGGCGCCGGGGAGCTGTTTTTT. Translating gives CASSSGLGAGELFF.

The chain uses TRBV11-2 and TRBJ1-2; 7 nucleotides agree with TRBD1. CDR1 and CDR2 (germline): SGHAT, FQNNGV. J was trimmed by 7 bases and V by 3 bases; bases with no gene match: 5. The CDR3 contains 13 residues. The CDR3 coding sequence is TGTGCCAGCAGCTTCGATACAGGGGCTGGCTACACCTTC. As protein: CASSFDTGAGYTF.

The chain combines TRBV28 with TRBJ2-7; a possible D gene is TRBD1 (6 bases). The CDR3 totals 13 residues. V was trimmed by 8 bases and J by 5 bases, leaving 16 bases between them. The germline gives CDR1 MDHEN, CDR2 SYDVKM. CDR3 region: CASSGVPRDEQYF. CDR3 DNA sequence: TGTGCCAGCTCAGGGGTTCCTCGGGACGAGCAGTACTTC.

The chain joins TRBV28 to TRBJ1-5, with 9 positions matching TRBD1. CDR3 size: 15 residues. Unmatched junction bases numbered 6, after V lost 3 bases and J lost 6 bases. Germline V gene data show CDR1 as MDHEN and CDR2 as SYDVKM. The CDR3 bases are TGTGCCAGCAGTTTGGGCACAGGGGGCCGTCAGCCCCAGCATTTT. This gives the protein CASSLGTGGRQPQHF. The full variable domain, with the rest looked up from reference TRBV28 and TRBJ1-5, is DVKVTQSSRYLVKRTGEKVFLECVQDMDHENMFWYRQDPGLGLRLIYFSYDVKMKEKGDIPEGYSVSREKKERFSLILESASTNQTSMYLCASSLGTGGRQPQHFGDGTRLSIL.

As DNA, the CDR3 is TGTGCCAGCAGCGGGGGTCCGGGACAGGGGAGAAATGGCTACACCTTC. This codes for CASSGGPGQGRNGYTF. This chain connects TRBV9 to TRBJ1-2, with 10 bases identical to TRBD1. V gave up 3 bases and J gave up 6 bases; unmatched junction bases: 11. The CDR3 consists of 16 residues. From germline, CDR1 is SGDLS and CDR2 YYNGEE.

The rearrangement links TRBV5-1 to TRBJ2-2, with TRBD1 matching 9 bases. From germline, CDR1 is SGHRS and CDR2 YFSETQ. V lost 4 bases, J lost 4 bases, and 5 bases stayed unmatched. The CDR3 loop spans 15 amino acids. CDR3 amino acids: CASSPRQGVTGELFF. CDR3 coding DNA: TGCGCCAGCAGCCCTCGACAGGGGGTCACCGGGGAGCTGTTTTTT. Variable domain in full (rest from reference TRBV5-1 and TRBJ2-2): KAGVTQTPRYLIKTRGQQVTLSCSPISGHRSVSWYQQTPGQGLQFLFEYFSETQRNKGNFPGRFSGRQFSNSRSEMNVSTLELGDSALYLCASSPRQGVTGELFFGEGSRLTVL.

This clone was found a few times. V is TRBV29-1 and J is TRBJ2-3, with D maybe TRBD2 (5 bases). V lost 4 bases, J lost 2 bases, and 22 bases lay in between. Germline V CDR1 and CDR2: SQVTM, ANQGSEA. The CDR3 contains 17 residues. Here the CDR3 reads CSVVGRLTSGFTDTQYF. The CDR3 region has the DNA TGCAGCGTTGTCGGCCGCTTAACCAGCGGCTTCACAGATACGCAGTATTTT.

V is TRBV9 and J is TRBJ2-5; tentative D call: TRBD2 (6 bases). This CDR3 contains 17 residues. V was cut by 1 base and J by 1 base, with 17 bases left in between. Germline V gives CDR1 SGDLS, CDR2 YYNGEE. The CDR3 coding sequence is TGTGCCAGCAGCGTAAACACCGGGAGAGAGGGCCAAGAGACCCAGTACTTC. Encoded protein: CASSVNTGREGQETQYF.

CDR3 region: CASSPSRVSYGYTF. The CDR3 DNA is TGTGCCAGCAGCCCTAGCAGGGTGTCGTATGGCTACACCTTC. The rearrangement uses TRBV7-8 and TRBJ1-2; D possibly corresponds to TRBD1 (5 bases). Trimming shortened V by 5 bases and J by 5 bases, and 15 bases separated the two germline ends. CDR3 length equals 14 residues. The germline gives CDR1 SGHVS, CDR2 FQNEAQ.

The count of this clone is one. The CDR3 coding sequence is TGTGCCAGCAGTTCCGGGGTATCGGGGTACAATGAGCAGTTCTTC. Amino acid sequence: CASSSGVSGYNEQFF. The chain couples TRBV21-1 to TRBJ2-1; TRBD2, as called in the table, went unchecked against the DNA. TRBV21-1 represents a pseudogene. This CDR3 has 15 amino acids.

V is TRBV19 and J is TRBJ1-1, with D tentatively TRBD1 (5 bases). Germline V gene data show CDR1 as LNHDA and CDR2 as SQIVND (reference sequence). V dropped 1 base and J dropped 5 bases, with 14 bases sitting between them. The CDR3 is 15 amino acids. The CDR3 here is CASSIAIGEGTEAFF. The CDR3 coding sequence is TGTGCCAGTAGTATAGCAATAGGGGAGGGTACTGAAGCTTTCTTT.

V is TRBV6-5 and J is TRBJ2-7; 7 bases align to TRBD1. Germline V gene lookup returns CDR1 MNHEY and CDR2 SVGAGI. The CDR3 runs to 14 residues. J lost 2 bases, V lost 7 bases, and 8 bases had no gene match. CDR3 protein: CASTYRGPTYEQYF. The CDR3 DNA reads TGTGCCAGCACCTACAGGGGCCCGACCTACGAGCAGTACTTC.

The J gene is TRBJ1-1, the V gene TRBV28; 7 bases map to TRBD1. This CDR3 contains 12 residues. The V gene's germline CDR1 is MDHEN and CDR2 SYDVKM. Trimming took 6 bases from V and 11 from J; bases not matched to a gene: 9. The chain's CDR3 is CASRIPQGGAFF. The CDR3 DNA reads TGTGCCAGCAGGATACCTCAGGGGGGGGCTTTCTTT.

This clone was seen a handful of times. The chain joins TRBV4-2 to TRBJ2-1; 13 bases fit TRBD2. J lost 7 bases, V lost 7 bases, and 7 bases had no gene match. Germline V gene sequence: CDR1 LGHNA, CDR2 YNFKEQ. This CDR3 contains 15 residues. CDR3 loop: CASTSGTSGTNEQFF. CDR3 coding DNA: TGTGCCAGCACCTCCGGGACTAGCGGGACAAATGAGCAGTTCTTC.